This section outlines one T cell receptor beta chain sequence together with its context. This entry is derived from a study of blood T cell repertoires in COVID-19. As for the study in general: Italy, Spain and the United States were the sources of the convalescent and acute COVID-19 samples.

Sequencing was performed with immunoSEQ multiplex PCR; in TCRdb, only in-frame clones are kept and a portion is missing. The table records 200,000 to 250,000 clones, 82% of them present only once. The V gene's germline CDR1 is SNHLY and CDR2 FYNNEI. V gave up 4 bases and J gave up 6 bases, with 14 bases separating them. The CDR3 is made up of 14 amino acids. The TCR sequence derives from a woman aged 55-69 years who had recovered from COVID-19. The chain links TRBV2 to TRBJ2-3, with D perhaps TRBD2 (6 bases). The sequencing sample was made of PBMCs or T cells enriched from blood (not recorded which). CDR3 sequence reads: CASSGDFLADTQYF. DNA for the CDR3: TGTGCCAGCAGTGGGGACTTCCTAGCGGATACGCAGTATTTT.